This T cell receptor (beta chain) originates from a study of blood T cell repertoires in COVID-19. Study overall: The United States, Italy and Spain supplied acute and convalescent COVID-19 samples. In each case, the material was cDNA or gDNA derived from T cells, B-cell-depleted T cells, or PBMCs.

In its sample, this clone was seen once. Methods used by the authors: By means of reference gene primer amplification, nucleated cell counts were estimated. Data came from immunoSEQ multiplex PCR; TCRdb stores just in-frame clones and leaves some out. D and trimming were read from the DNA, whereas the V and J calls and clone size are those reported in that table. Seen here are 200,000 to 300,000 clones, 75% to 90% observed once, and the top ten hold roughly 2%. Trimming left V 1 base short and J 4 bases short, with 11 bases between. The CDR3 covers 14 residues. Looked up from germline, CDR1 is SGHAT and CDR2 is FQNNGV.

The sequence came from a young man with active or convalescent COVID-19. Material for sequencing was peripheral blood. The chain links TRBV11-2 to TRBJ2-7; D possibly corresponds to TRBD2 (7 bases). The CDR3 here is CASSLGRGQYEQYF. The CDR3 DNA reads TGTGCCAGCAGCTTAGGGCGGGGGCAATACGAGCAGTACTTC.